The 26 T cell receptor beta chains below all came from one sample that was sequenced in a study of blood T cell repertoires in COVID-19. The table came from immunoSEQ multiplex PCR; TCRdb's copy has only in-frame clones and leaves some out. Among about 190,000 clones listed, about 75% were seen once. The specimen was peripheral blood. These receptors originate from a woman aged 65 to 85 with acute or convalescent COVID-19.

This clone occurred once. The V and J genes are TRBV30 and TRBJ1-3; D gene ambiguous. This CDR3 contains 16 residues. Per the germline V gene, CDR1 is GTSNPN and CDR2 is SVGIG (reference sequence). Trimming stripped 1 base from V and 2 bases from J, with 15 bases between. CDR3 loop: CAWSDHQMFPGNTIYF. CDR3 bases: TGTGCCTGGAGTGACCACCAGATGTTCCCTGGAAACACCATATATTTT.

This sequence joins TRBV7-3 and TRBJ2-1, with 8 nucleotides matching TRBD2. V dropped 6 bases and J dropped 8; count of bases not matched to a gene: 9. The CDR3 is made up of 14 amino acids. Germline V lookup: CDR1 SGHTA, CDR2 FQGTGA. The CDR3 loop is CASSWSGSMYEQFF. The CDR3 DNA is TGTGCCAGCAGTTGGAGCGGGAGTATGTATGAGCAGTTCTTC.

This chain connects TRBV10-3 to TRBJ2-6; D is perhaps TRBD1 (5 bases). With 1 base removed from V and 0 bases from J, the gap between germline ends came to 7 bases. The germline V gene encodes CDR1 ENHRY and CDR2 SYGVKD. The CDR3 consists of 16 residues. CDR3 coding DNA: TGTGCCATCAGTGAGTACACAGGCTCTGGGGCCAACGTCCTGACTTTC. Its protein product is CAISEYTGSGANVLTF.

Concerning this clone itself: At one end, the junction sequence differs from germline, possibly due to a read error. This sequence joins TRBV29-1 and TRBJ1-2; TRBD1 might be the D (5 bases). The CDR3 contains 14 residues. Germline V gene data show CDR1 as SQVTM and CDR2 as ANQGSEA. CDR3 coding DNA: TGCAGCGTGGAAGAGGGGTCGGAGGGCTATGGCTACACCTTC. It is translated as CSVEEGSEGYGYTF.

The V call is TRBV2, the J call TRBJ2-4; D might be TRBD2 (6 bases). The CDR3 length is 14 residues. Germline CDR1 is SNHLY and CDR2 is FYNNEI. The germline V and J ends were trimmed by 5 bases and 8 bases, with 16 bases remaining between them. CDR3 residues: CASSPVSRGHIQYF. The CDR3, as DNA: TGTGCCAGCAGTCCCGTCTCGCGGGGACACATTCAGTACTTC.

Only one count was recorded for this clone. V is TRBV3-1 (or the pseudogene TRBV3-2) and J is TRBJ1-2; D possibly corresponds to TRBD1 (5 bases). V dropped 1 base and J dropped 4 bases, with 7 bases sitting between them. Per germline, CDR1 LGHDT and CDR2 YNNKEL (reference sequence). CDR3 length equals 13 residues. CDR3 DNA: TGTGCCAGCAGCCAAGTTAGGGGCTATGGCTACACCTTC. It translates to CASSQVRGYGYTF.

The chain is built from TRBV7-9 and TRBJ1-2, with D perhaps TRBD1 (6 bases). V lost 1 base and J 5 bases, leaving 17 bases between the germline ends. The CDR3 consists of 16 residues. Germline V gene lookup returns CDR1 SEHNR and CDR2 FQNEAQ (reference sequence). The CDR3 region is CASSLDRDKSLYGYTF. The CDR3 DNA follows: TGTGCCAGCAGCTTAGACCGGGACAAGAGCCTTTATGGCTACACCTTC.

The rearrangement uses TRBV10-3 and TRBJ2-7; D not resolved. The CDR3 is 15 residues long. V gave up 2 bases and J gave up 4 bases, with 15 bases separating them. The germline V gene has CDR1 ENHRY and CDR2 SYGVKD. CDR3 in amino acids: CAISERTDPSYEQYF. DNA for the CDR3: TGTGCCATCAGTGAGCGAACAGATCCCTCATACGAGCAGTACTTC.

The gene calls are TRBV5-1 and TRBJ1-2, with 9 positions matching TRBD1. The V gene's germline CDR1 is SGHRS and CDR2 YFSETQ. This CDR3 comprises 15 residues. The trim removed 1 base at V and 6 bases at J, leaving 7 bases unmatched. CDR3 region: CASSLTTTGGDGYTF. CDR3 in DNA: TGCGCCAGCAGCTTGACTACGACAGGGGGAGATGGCTACACCTTC. Full variable domain (missing parts from reference TRBV5-1 and TRBJ1-2): KAGVTQTPRYLIKTRGQQVTLSCSPISGHRSVSWYQQTPGQGLQFLFEYFSETQRNKGNFPGRFSGRQFSNSRSEMNVSTLELGDSALYLCASSLTTTGGDGYTFGSGTRLTVV.

The chain uses TRBV4-2 and TRBJ2-7; 7 bases are a match to TRBD2. V dropped 0 bases and J dropped 0; count of bases not matched to a gene: 11. Germline CDR1 and CDR2: LGHNA and YNFKEQ. The CDR3 loop spans 18 amino acids. The CDR3 DNA follows: TGTGCCAGCAGCCAAGATCAGTTGGCTAGCGGAAACTCCTACGAGCAGTACTTC. Translated, it gives CASSQDQLASGNSYEQYF.

This rearrangement joins TRBV27 to TRBJ2-2; D gene uncertain. Germline V gene sequence: CDR1 MNHEY, CDR2 SMNVEV (reference sequence). This CDR3 region has 12 residues. V was trimmed by 3 bases and J by 8 bases, leaving 7 bases between them. CDR3 coding DNA: TGTGCCAGCAGTTTGTTAGTGGGGGAGCTGTTTTTT. Translating it yields CASSLLVGELFF.

This chain links TRBV5-1 with TRBJ2-7, with 13 bases identical to TRBD2. Germline V gene lookup returns CDR1 SGHRS and CDR2 YFSETQ. The CDR3 length is 16 residues. Unmatched junction bases numbered 6, after V lost 3 bases and J lost 3 bases. The CDR3 coding sequence is TGCGCCAGCAGCTCCCGGACTAGCGGGAGCTTCTACGAGCAGTACTTC. The encoded protein is CASSSRTSGSFYEQYF. The entire variable domain, with the rest obtained from reference TRBV5-1 and TRBJ2-7, is as follows: KAGVTQTPRYLIKTRGQQVTLSCSPISGHRSVSWYQQTPGQGLQFLFEYFSETQRNKGNFPGRFSGRQFSNSRSEMNVSTLELGDSALYLCASSSRTSGSFYEQYFGPGTRLTVT.

This clone was detected only once. V is TRBV5-1 and J is TRBJ2-5; 7 nucleotides agree with TRBD1. The V gene's germline CDR1 is SGHRS and CDR2 YFSETQ. V lost 3 bases to trimming and J lost 4 bases; unmatched junction nucleotides: 12. This CDR3 has 16 residues. CDR3 coding DNA: TGCGCCAGCAGCTCGGGCGCTAGGACAGGCCGAGAGACCCAGTACTTC. This gives the protein CASSSGARTGRETQYF. Looking up the rest from reference TRBV5-1 and TRBJ2-5 gives the full variable domain: KAGVTQTPRYLIKTRGQQVTLSCSPISGHRSVSWYQQTPGQGLQFLFEYFSETQRNKGNFPGRFSGRQFSNSRSEMNVSTLELGDSALYLCASSSGARTGRETQYFGPGTRLLVL.

V gene TRBV29-1 combines with J gene TRBJ2-5, with unresolved D. V lost 7 bases, J lost 0 bases, and 6 bases lay in between. Germline CDR1 and CDR2: SQVTM and ANQGSEA. The CDR3 contains 11 residues. The CDR3 loop is CSAHHQETQYF. The CDR3 bases are TGCAGCGCCCATCACCAAGAGACCCAGTACTTC.

This clone was counted only a few times. V gene TRBV30 combines with J gene TRBJ2-1, with 10 positions matching TRBD1. Trimming at V came to 1 base and at J to 4 bases, leaving 1 base not matched to a gene. CDR3 length equals 14 residues. CDR1 GTSNPN and CDR2 SVGIG come from the germline V gene (reference sequence). The CDR3 sequence is CAWSGDRGYNEQFF. In nucleotides, the CDR3 is TGTGCCTGGAGTGGGGACAGGGGTTACAATGAGCAGTTCTTC.

This chain joins TRBV4-2 and TRBJ1-4; D may be TRBD1 (5 bases). Trimming removed 2 bases at V and 3 bases at J, with 13 bases between. Germline CDR1 is LGHNA and CDR2 is YNFKEQ. The CDR3 runs 16 residues. CDR3 sequence: CASSQFAGRPNEKLFF. The CDR3 DNA follows: TGTGCCAGCAGCCAATTCGCGGGGCGCCCTAATGAAAAACTGTTTTTT.

The gene calls are TRBV6-6 and TRBJ2-5; D is undetermined. V dropped 5 bases and J dropped 5 bases, with 9 bases sitting between them. Germline V lookup: CDR1 MNHNY, CDR2 SVGAGI (reference sequence). CDR3 length: 12 residues. This CDR3 is CASSVTYETQYF. For the CDR3, the DNA is TGTGCCAGCAGTGTGACTTACGAGACCCAGTACTTC.

The V call is TRBV2, the J call TRBJ2-1; the match to TRBD1 covers 10 bases. The junction had 12 bases not matched to a gene; V was cut back by 5 bases and J by 2 bases. Germline V gene sequence: CDR1 SNHLY, CDR2 FYNNEI. The CDR3 consists of 18 residues. The DNA for the CDR3 is TGTGCCAGCAGTTCGACAGGGGGCTCCTACACACCCTACAATGAGCAGTTCTTC. The encoded protein is CASSSTGGSYTPYNEQFF.

The rearrangement joins TRBV7-9 to TRBJ2-5; 13 bases are a match to TRBD2. From germline, CDR1 is SEHNR and CDR2 FQNEAQ (reference sequence). This CDR3 has 17 amino acids. The V gene end was trimmed by 5 bases and the J gene end by 1 base; junction bases not matched to a gene: 7. DNA for the CDR3: TGTGCCAGCAGCCGGACTAGCGGGAGTGTAAGCCAAGAGACCCAGTACTTC. Protein: CASSRTSGSVSQETQYF. Combining the CDR3 with reference TRBV7-9 and TRBJ2-5 gives the whole variable domain DTGVSQNPRHKITKRGQNVTFRCDPISEHNRLYWYRQTLGQGPEFLTYFQNEAQLEKSRLLSDRFSAERPKGSFSTLEIQRTEQGDSAMYLCASSRTSGSVSQETQYFGPGTRLLVL.

CDR3 region: CASSRGQMNTGELFF. Here the CDR3 DNA reads TGTGCCAGCAGCCGGGGACAGATGAACACCGGGGAGCTGTTTTTT. The V and J genes are TRBV11-3 and TRBJ2-2, with TRBD1 identical over 7 bases. CDR3 length: 15 residues. V shed 5 bases and J 1 base; nucleotides not matched to a gene: 4. Germline V CDR1 and CDR2: SGHNT, YENEEA.

J is TRBJ1-5 and V is TRBV6-1, with 7 bases matching TRBD1. The CDR3 has 16 amino acids. With V trimmed by 4 bases and J by 6 bases, 12 bases remained unmatched. Germline CDR1 is MNHNS and CDR2 is SASEGT. CDR3 region: CASSAFGGQGGQPQHF. The CDR3 coding sequence is TGTGCCAGCAGTGCCTTTGGGGGGCAGGGGGGTCAGCCCCAGCATTTT.

This chain joins TRBV9 and TRBJ2-3, with 11 nucleotides matching TRBD2. The ends lost 0 bases at V and 6 bases at J; junction bases unmatched: 3. The CDR3 covers 15 residues. The V gene's germline CDR1 is SGDLS and CDR2 YYNGEE. The CDR3 region has the DNA TGTGCCAGCAGCGTAGTATCTAGCGGGAGGGATACGCAGTATTTT. Its protein is CASSVVSSGRDTQYF.

V usage is TRBV7-2 and J usage is TRBJ2-1, with D perhaps matching TRBD1 (6 bases). The CDR3 extends over 16 amino acids. V was cut by 1 base and J by 7 bases, with 17 bases left in between. Germline V lookup: CDR1 SGHTA, CDR2 FQGNSA. The CDR3 nucleotides read TGTGCCAGCAGCTTAGTGGTCTCCACAGGGCAGAATGAGCAGTTCTTC. This codes for CASSLVVSTGQNEQFF.

This clone was seen more than once but under ten times. The J gene is TRBJ2-1, the V gene TRBV7-9, with 14 bases identical to TRBD2. The CDR3 is made up of 18 amino acids. CDR1 SEHNR and CDR2 FQNEAQ come from the germline V gene (reference sequence). V trimming: 5 bases; J trimming: 7 bases; junction bases outside the gene matches: 13. CDR3 bases: TGTGCCAGCAGCCCGAACCCGGGACTAGCGGGAGTGAGGAATGAGCAGTTCTTC. As protein: CASSPNPGLAGVRNEQFF. Full variable domain (rest looked up from reference TRBV7-9 and TRBJ2-1): DTGVSQNPRHKITKRGQNVTFRCDPISEHNRLYWYRQTLGQGPEFLTYFQNEAQLEKSRLLSDRFSAERPKGSFSTLEIQRTEQGDSAMYLCASSPNPGLAGVRNEQFFGPGTRLTVL.

CDR3 in amino acids: CAWSVTASSYNSPLHF. CDR3 in DNA: TGTGCCTGGAGTGTAACAGCAAGCTCCTATAATTCACCCCTCCACTTT. The gene calls are TRBV30 and TRBJ1-6; D gene ambiguous. Looked up from germline, CDR1 is GTSNPN and CDR2 is SVGIG (reference sequence). The CDR3 extends over 16 amino acids. V was cut by 0 bases and J by 0 bases, with 9 bases left in between. Full variable domain (rest looked up from reference TRBV30 and TRBJ1-6): SQTIHQWPATLVQPVGSPLSLECTVEGTSNPNLYWYRQAAGRGLQLLFYSVGIGQISSEVPQNLSASRPQDRQFILSSKKLLLSDSGFYLCAWSVTASSYNSPLHFGNGTRLTVT.

The chain has TRBV30 and TRBJ1-1; 11 nucleotides match TRBD1. The CDR3 has 17 amino acids. The germline gives CDR1 GTSNPN, CDR2 SVGIG (reference sequence). Trimming at V came to 1 base and at J to 0 bases, leaving 7 bases not matched to a gene. Written as DNA, the CDR3 is TGTGCCTGGAGTGCCAGGCGGGACAGGGGGATGAACACTGAAGCTTTCTTT. Amino acids: CAWSARRDRGMNTEAFF.